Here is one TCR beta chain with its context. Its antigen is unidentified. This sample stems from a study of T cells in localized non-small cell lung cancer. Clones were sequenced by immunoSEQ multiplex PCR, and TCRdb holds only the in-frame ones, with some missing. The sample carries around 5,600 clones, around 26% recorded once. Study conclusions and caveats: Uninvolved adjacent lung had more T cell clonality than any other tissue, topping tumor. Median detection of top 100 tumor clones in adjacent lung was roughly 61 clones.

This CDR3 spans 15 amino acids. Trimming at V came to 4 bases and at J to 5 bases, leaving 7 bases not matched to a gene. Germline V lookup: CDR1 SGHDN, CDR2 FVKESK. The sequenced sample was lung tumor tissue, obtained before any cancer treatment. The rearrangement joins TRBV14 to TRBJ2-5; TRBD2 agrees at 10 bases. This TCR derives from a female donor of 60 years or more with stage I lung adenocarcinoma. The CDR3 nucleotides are TGTGCCAGCAGCCTGGGAGCGGGAGGGTTCGAGACCCAGTACTTC. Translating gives CASSLGAGGFETQYF. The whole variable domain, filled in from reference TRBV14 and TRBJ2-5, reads EAGVTQFPSHSVIEKGQTVTLRCDPISGHDNLYWYRRVMGKEIKFLLHFVKESKQDESGMPNNRFLAERTGGTYSTLKVQPAELEDSGVYFCASSLGAGGFETQYFGPGTRLLVL.